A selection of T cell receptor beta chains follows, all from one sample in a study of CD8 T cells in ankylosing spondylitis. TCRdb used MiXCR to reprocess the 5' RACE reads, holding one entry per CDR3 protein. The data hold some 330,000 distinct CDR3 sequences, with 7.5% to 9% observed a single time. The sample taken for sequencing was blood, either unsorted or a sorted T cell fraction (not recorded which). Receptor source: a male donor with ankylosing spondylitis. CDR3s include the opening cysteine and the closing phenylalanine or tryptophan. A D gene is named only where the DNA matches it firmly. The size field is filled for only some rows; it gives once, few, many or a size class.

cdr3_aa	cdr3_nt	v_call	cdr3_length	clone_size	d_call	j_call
CASSLWTGLEELFF	TGTGCCAGCAGTTTATGGACAGGCCTTGAGGAGCTGTTTTTT	TRBV27	14	many	TRBD1	TRBJ2-2
CASNSGTGAVEQFF	TGTGCCAGCAACAGCGGGACAGGGGCGGTTGAGCAGTTCTTC	TRBV6-2/TRBV6-3	14	-	TRBD1	TRBJ2-1
CASSVRLAPDTQYF	TGTGCCAGCAGCGTCCGACTAGCACCAGATACGCAGTATTTT	TRBV9	14	few	TRBD2	TRBJ2-3
CATSLRTGGRSYNEQFF	TGTGCCACCAGCCTCAGGACAGGGGGAAGGTCCTACAATGAGCAGTTCTTC	TRBV24-1	17	many	TRBD1	TRBJ2-1
CASSPGLAGYVAYEQYF	TGTGCCAGCAGTCCGGGACTAGCGGGATACGTAGCCTACGAGCAGTACTTC	TRBV6-2/TRBV6-3	17	few	TRBD2	TRBJ2-7
CASSLDYPGSGANVLTF	TGCGCCAGCAGCCTGGATTACCCAGGCTCTGGGGCCAACGTCCTGACTTTC	TRBV4-3	17	-	-	TRBJ2-6
CASSLARAGGWTEAFF	TGTGCCAGCAGCTTAGCGAGGGCAGGGGGATGGACTGAAGCTTTCTTT	TRBV7-6	16	few	TRBD1	TRBJ1-1
CASSLSTDPLSF	TGCGCCAGCAGCTTGAGTACGGACCCACTGAGCTTC	TRBV5-1	12	few	-	TRBJ2-7
CASSVGLAPTGELFF	TGTGCCAGCAGCGTAGGATTAGCGCCCACCGGGGAGCTGTTTTTT	TRBV9	15	-	-	TRBJ2-2
CATHPGGGSYNEQFF	TGCGCCACCCATCCGGGGGGTGGGTCCTACAATGAGCAGTTCTTC	TRBV4-1	15	many	TRBD2	TRBJ2-1
CSAGDTDYEQYF	TGCAGTGCCGGGGACACCGACTACGAGCAGTACTTC	TRBV20-1	12	many	-	TRBJ2-7
CASSVGGRSYNEQFF	TGTGCCAGCAGCGTAGGCGGGCGATCCTACAATGAGCAGTTCTTC	TRBV9	15	many	-	TRBJ2-1
CASSGTGGGNEKLFF	TGTGCCAGCAGCGGAACAGGGGGCGGGAATGAAAAACTGTTTTTT	TRBV9	15	few	TRBD1	TRBJ1-4
CASSHRGSTEAFF	TGTGCCAGCAGTCATCGAGGGAGCACTGAAGCTTTCTTT	TRBV27	13	-	-	TRBJ1-1
CASSLEVGYSNQPQHF	TGCGCCAGCAGTCTCGAGGTGGGCTATAGCAATCAGCCCCAGCATTTT	TRBV5-1	16	-	-	TRBJ1-5
CSAWDSSSYNEQFF	TGCAGTGCTTGGGACTCCAGCTCCTACAATGAGCAGTTCTTC	TRBV20-1	14	many	-	TRBJ2-1